This T cell receptor (beta chain) was observed in a study of shared clonotypes between healthy human individuals. Some clones are missing from TCRdb's copy, which holds only in-frame ones; the method was immunoSEQ multiplex PCR. The profile covers over a million clones, with roughly 80% appearing a single time and roughly 1.4% taken by the ten largest. The receptor was derived from a man younger than 35 in good health. Sequencing was done on a sample of memory CD4+ T cells sorted from blood. Subset meaning: CD45RA-negative fraction.

The CDR3 loop is CASSLASGDTNIQYF. Written as DNA, the CDR3 is TGCGCCAGCAGCTTGGCGTCCGGGGATACAAACATTCAGTACTTC. This chain uses TRBV5-1 with TRBJ2-4, with D possibly TRBD2 on 5 matching bases. Germline V gene data show CDR1 as SGHRS and CDR2 as YFSETQ. The CDR3 runs 15 residues. V shed 0 bases and J shed 6 bases, with 13 bases lying between them.